This entry describes one T cell receptor beta chain. This sample was included in a study of blood T cell repertoires in COVID-19. Germline assignment: CDR1 KGHSH and CDR2 LQKENI. The CDR3 contains 13 residues. Trimming left V 3 bases short and J 6 bases short, with 12 bases between. Data came from immunoSEQ multiplex PCR; TCRdb stores just in-frame clones and leaves some out. This sample has under 80,000 clones, with roughly 86% found just once. This chain joins TRBV18 and TRBJ2-7; D is perhaps TRBD2 (6 bases). Sequencing used peripheral blood. The TCR was taken from a human donor in a cohort sampled during active COVID-19. CDR3 loop: CASSPGGEGEQYF. CDR3 nucleotides: TGTGCCAGCTCACCGGGAGGCGAGGGCGAGCAGTACTTC.